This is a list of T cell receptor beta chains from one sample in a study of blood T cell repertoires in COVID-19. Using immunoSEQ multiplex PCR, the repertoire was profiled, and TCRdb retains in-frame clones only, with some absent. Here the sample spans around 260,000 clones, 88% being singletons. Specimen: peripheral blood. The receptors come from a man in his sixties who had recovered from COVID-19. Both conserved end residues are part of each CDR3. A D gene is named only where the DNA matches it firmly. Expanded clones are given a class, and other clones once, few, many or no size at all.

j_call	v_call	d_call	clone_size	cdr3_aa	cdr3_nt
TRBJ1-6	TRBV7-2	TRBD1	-	CASSPRTGLSYNSPLHF	TGTGCCAGCAGCCCGCGGACAGGACTCTCCTATAATTCACCCCTCCACTTT
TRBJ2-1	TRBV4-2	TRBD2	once	CASSQFPGGTSGTGNEQFF	TGTGCCAGCAGCCAATTCCCCGGTGGGACTAGCGGGACTGGCAATGAGCAGTTCTTC
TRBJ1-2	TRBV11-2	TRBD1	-	CASSSGTGVGYTF	TGTGCCAGCAGCTCCGGGACAGGGGTAGGCTACACCTTC
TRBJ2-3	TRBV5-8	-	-	CASSWGVGPDTQYF	TGTGCCAGCAGCTGGGGCGTGGGGCCAGATACGCAGTATTTT
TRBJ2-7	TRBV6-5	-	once	CASSQTGWYEQYF	TGTGCCAGCAGCCAGACCGGGTGGTACGAGCAGTACTTC
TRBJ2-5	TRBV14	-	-	CASSQGGQPTTRTQYF	TGTGCCAGCAGCCAAGGGGGGCAACCCACAACGCGAACCCAGTACTTC
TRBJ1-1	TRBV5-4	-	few	CASSLEQGTEAFF	TGTGCCAGCAGCTTGGAACAGGGCACTGAAGCTTTCTTT
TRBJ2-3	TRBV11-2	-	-	CASSLDRVVDTQYF	TGTGCCAGCAGCTTAGACAGGGTGGTAGATACGCAGTATTTT
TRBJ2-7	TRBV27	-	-	CASSQDYGQAYEQYF	TGTGCCAGCAGTCAGGATTACGGCCAGGCCTACGAGCAGTACTTC
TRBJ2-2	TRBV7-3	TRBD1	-	CASSFHRGSGELFF	TGTGCCAGCAGCTTCCACAGGGGCTCCGGGGAGCTGTTTTTT
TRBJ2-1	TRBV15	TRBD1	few	CATSNRGEQFF	TGTGCCACCAGCAACAGGGGTGAGCAGTTCTTC
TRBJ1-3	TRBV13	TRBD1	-	CASSSRGQSPGNTIYF	TGTGCCAGCAGCTCCCGGGGACAGAGTCCTGGAAACACCATATATTTT
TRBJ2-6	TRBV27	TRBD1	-	CASSLWGRGLAGANVLTF	TGTGCCAGCAGTTTATGGGGCAGGGGGCTTGCTGGGGCCAATGTCCTGACTTTC
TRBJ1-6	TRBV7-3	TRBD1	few	CASSLGQVNSPLHF	TGTGCCAGCAGCTTAGGACAGGTGAATTCACCCCTCCACTTT
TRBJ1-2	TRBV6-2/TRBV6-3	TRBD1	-	CASSRTGGYGYTF	TGTGCCAGCAGCCGGACAGGGGGCTATGGCTACACCTTC
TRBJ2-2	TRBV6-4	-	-	CASSEGVAGTTGELFF	TGTGCCAGCAGCGAGGGGGTGGCGGGTACCACCGGGGAGCTGTTTTTT
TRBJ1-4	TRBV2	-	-	CASITGGNEKLFF	TGTGCCAGCATAACCGGGGGTAATGAAAAACTGTTTTTT
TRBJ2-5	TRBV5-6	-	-	CATNHRGPLQTQYF	TGTGCCACCAACCATAGGGGTCCTTTGCAGACCCAGTACTTC
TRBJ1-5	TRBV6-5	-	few	CASNRGNQPQHF	TGTGCCAGCAATAGGGGGAATCAGCCCCAGCATTTT
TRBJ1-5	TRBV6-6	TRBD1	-	CASSPAGTVTYSNQPQHF	TGTGCCAGCAGTCCAGCCGGGACAGTGACTTATAGCAATCAGCCCCAGCATTTT
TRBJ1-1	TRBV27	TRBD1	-	CASRRDRGSMNTEAFF	TGTGCCAGCAGACGGGACAGGGGCTCTATGAACACTGAAGCTTTCTTT
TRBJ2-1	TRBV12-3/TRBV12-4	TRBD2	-	CASWVAGYEQFF	TGTGCCTCCTGGGTAGCGGGGTATGAGCAGTTCTTC
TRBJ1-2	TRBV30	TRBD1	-	CAWEYGTGGASYGYTF	TGTGCCTGGGAATACGGGACAGGGGGCGCTAGCTATGGCTACACCTTC
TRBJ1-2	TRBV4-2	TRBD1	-	CASSQANRGQDGYTF	TGTGCCAGCAGCCAGGCTAACAGGGGGCAGGATGGCTACACCTTC
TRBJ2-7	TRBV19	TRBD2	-	CASSEAGGYEQYF	TGTGCCAGTAGTGAAGCGGGGGGCTACGAGCAGTACTTC
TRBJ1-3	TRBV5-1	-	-	CASSSGSSGNTIYF	TGCGCCAGCAGCTCGGGGAGCTCTGGAAACACCATATATTTT
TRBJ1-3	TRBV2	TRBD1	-	CASSPTGLGAGNTIYF	TGTGCCAGCAGCCCGACAGGGCTTGGGGCTGGAAACACCATATATTTT
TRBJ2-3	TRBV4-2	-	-	CASSQDGVDTQYF	TGTGCCAGCAGCCAAGACGGGGTAGATACGCAGTATTTT
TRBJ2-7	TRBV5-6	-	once	CASSLARVRYEQYF	TGTGCCAGCAGCTTGGCCAGGGTAAGGTACGAGCAGTACTTC
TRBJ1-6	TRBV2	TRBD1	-	CASSKYRDSLNSPLHF	TGTGCCAGCAGTAAATACCGGGACAGCCTAAATTCACCCCTCCACTTT
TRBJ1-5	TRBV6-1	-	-	CASSEAGGHQPQHF	TGTGCCAGCAGTGAAGCGGGGGGTCATCAGCCCCAGCATTTT
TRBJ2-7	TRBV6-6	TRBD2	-	CASSASGAAGEQYF	TGTGCCAGCAGTGCTAGCGGGGCTGCGGGGGAGCAGTACTTC
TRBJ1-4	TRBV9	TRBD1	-	CASSSQGAGEKLFF	TGTGCCAGCAGCTCCCAGGGGGCTGGCGAAAAACTGTTTTTT
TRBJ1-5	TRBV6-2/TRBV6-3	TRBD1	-	CASSRDSPSNQPQHF	TGTGCCAGCAGCCGGGACAGCCCCAGCAATCAGCCCCAGCATTTT
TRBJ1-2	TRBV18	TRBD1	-	CASSALGTGGEDGYTF	TGTGCCAGCTCAGCGCTTGGGACAGGGGGCGAAGATGGCTACACCTTC
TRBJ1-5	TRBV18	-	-	CASSPERGTNSNQPQHF	TGTGCCAGCTCACCAGAGCGTGGCACAAATAGCAATCAGCCCCAGCATTTT
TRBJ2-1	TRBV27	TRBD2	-	CASSLSGGYYNEQFF	TGTGCCAGCAGTTTATCCGGGGGGTACTACAATGAGCAGTTCTTC
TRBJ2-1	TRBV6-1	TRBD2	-	CASSERATSPRYEQFF	TGTGCCAGCAGTGAACGCGCGACTAGCCCTAGATATGAGCAGTTCTTC
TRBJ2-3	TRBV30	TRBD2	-	CAWSVPSGATDTQYF	TGTGCCTGGAGTGTACCTAGCGGGGCAACAGATACGCAGTATTTT
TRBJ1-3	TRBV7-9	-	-	CASTEWLSRGGNTIYF	TGTGCCAGCACTGAGTGGCTTTCAAGAGGGGGAAACACCATATATTTT
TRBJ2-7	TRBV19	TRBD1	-	CASSVDRGPYEQYF	TGTGCCAGTAGTGTGGACAGGGGGCCCTACGAGCAGTACTTC
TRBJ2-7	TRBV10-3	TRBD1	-	CAISESRRTGVSYEQYF	TGTGCCATCAGTGAGTCGAGGCGGACAGGGGTCTCCTACGAGCAGTACTTC
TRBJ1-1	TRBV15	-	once	CATSRSRDTTSLNTEAFF	TGTGCCACCAGCAGATCTCGGGACACCACCTCGCTAAACACTGAAGCTTTCTTT
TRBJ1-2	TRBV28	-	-	CASSLSGYGYTF	TGTGCCAGCAGTCTGTCGGGATATGGCTACACCTTC
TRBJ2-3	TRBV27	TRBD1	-	CASSLYGTGGLRADTQYF	TGTGCCAGCAGTTTATACGGGACAGGGGGATTGAGGGCAGATACGCAGTATTTT
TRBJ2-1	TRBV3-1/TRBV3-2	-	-	CASSRLGQGTYNEQFF	TGTGCCAGCAGCCGTCTTGGTCAGGGGACCTACAATGAGCAGTTCTTC